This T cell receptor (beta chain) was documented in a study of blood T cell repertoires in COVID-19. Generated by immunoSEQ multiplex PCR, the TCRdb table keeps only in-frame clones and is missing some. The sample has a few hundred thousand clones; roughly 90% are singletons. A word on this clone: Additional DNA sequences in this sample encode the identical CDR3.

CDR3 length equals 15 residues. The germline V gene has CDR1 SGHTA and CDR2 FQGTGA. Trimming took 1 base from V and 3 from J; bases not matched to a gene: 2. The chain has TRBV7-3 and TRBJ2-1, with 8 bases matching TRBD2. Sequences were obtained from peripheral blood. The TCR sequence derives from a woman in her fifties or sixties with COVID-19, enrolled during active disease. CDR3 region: CASSLRLAGYNEQFF. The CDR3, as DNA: TGTGCCAGCAGCTTAAGGCTAGCGGGCTACAATGAGCAGTTCTTC.